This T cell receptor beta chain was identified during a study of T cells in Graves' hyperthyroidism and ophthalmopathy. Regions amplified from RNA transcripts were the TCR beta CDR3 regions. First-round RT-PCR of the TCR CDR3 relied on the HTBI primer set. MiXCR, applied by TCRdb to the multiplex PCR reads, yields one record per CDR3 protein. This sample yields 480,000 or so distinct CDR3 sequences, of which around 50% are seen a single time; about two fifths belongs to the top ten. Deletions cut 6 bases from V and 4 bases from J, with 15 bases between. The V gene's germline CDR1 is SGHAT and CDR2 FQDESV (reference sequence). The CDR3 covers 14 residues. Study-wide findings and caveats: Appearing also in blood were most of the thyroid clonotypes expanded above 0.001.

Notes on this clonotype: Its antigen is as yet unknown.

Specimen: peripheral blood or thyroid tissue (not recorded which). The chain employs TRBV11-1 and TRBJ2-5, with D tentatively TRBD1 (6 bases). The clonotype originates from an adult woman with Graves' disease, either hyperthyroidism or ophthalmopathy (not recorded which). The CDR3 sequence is CASRQGSGSETQYF. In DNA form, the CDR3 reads TGTGCCAGCAGGCAGGGGAGCGGCTCAGAGACCCAGTACTTC.